This TCR beta chain was sequenced in a study of blood T cell repertoires in COVID-19. Some clones are missing from TCRdb's copy, which holds only in-frame ones; the method was immunoSEQ multiplex PCR. This sample carries approximately 300,000 clones, roughly 90% of them seen once, and the ten largest clones take 6.4%. This CDR3 comprises 11 residues. The germline V gene has CDR1 SGHVS and CDR2 FQNEAQ. Trimming took off 6 bases at V and 5 bases at J, with 8 bases between the two ends. The chain carries TRBV7-8 and TRBJ2-7, with a possible D match to TRBD1 (6 bases). The TCR sequence derives from a man aged 18-30 years who had recovered from COVID-19. The sequenced material came from peripheral blood. DNA for the CDR3: TGTGCCAGCAGGACAGGCCACGAGCAGTACTTC. It is translated as CASRTGHEQYF.